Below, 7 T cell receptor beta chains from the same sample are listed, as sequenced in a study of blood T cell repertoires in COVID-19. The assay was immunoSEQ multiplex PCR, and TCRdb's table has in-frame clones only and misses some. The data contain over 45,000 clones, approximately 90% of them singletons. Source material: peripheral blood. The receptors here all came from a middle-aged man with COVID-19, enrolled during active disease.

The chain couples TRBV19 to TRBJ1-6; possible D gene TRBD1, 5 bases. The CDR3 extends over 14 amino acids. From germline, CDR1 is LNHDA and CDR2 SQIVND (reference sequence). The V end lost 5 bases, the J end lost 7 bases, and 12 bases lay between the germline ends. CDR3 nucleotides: TGTGCCAGTAGTGTGAATAGGGGAAATTCACCCCTCCACTTT. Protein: CASSVNRGNSPLHF.

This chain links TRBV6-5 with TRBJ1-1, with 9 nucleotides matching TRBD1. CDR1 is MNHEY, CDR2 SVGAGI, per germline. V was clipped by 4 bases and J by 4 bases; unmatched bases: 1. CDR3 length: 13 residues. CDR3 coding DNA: TGTGCCAGCAGTTGGACAGGGGCCACTGAAGCTTTCTTT. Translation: CASSWTGATEAFF.

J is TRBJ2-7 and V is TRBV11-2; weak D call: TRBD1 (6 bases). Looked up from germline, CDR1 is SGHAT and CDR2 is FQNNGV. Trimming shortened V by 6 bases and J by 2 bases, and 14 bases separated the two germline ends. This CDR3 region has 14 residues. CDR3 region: CASRANTGPYEQYF. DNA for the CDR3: TGTGCCAGCAGAGCGAATACAGGGCCCTACGAGCAGTACTTC.

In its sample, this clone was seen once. This CDR3 reads CASSLRGTRAKNIQYF. The CDR3, as DNA: TGTGCCAGCAGTTTACGGGGGACGAGGGCCAAAAACATTCAGTACTTC. The rearrangement joins TRBV27 to TRBJ2-4; a weak D match, TRBD2 (6 bases). Trimming removed 2 bases at V and 1 base at J, with 12 bases between. CDR3 length: 16 amino acids. CDR1 and CDR2 from the germline V gene are MNHEY and SMNVEV (reference sequence).

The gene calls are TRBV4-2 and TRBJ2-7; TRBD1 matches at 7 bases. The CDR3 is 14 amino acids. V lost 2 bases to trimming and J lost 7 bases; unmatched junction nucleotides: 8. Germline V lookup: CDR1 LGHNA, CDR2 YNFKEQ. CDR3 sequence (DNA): TGTGCCAGCAGCCAATCCGGCCAGGGGGAAGAGCAGTACTTC. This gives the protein CASSQSGQGEEQYF.

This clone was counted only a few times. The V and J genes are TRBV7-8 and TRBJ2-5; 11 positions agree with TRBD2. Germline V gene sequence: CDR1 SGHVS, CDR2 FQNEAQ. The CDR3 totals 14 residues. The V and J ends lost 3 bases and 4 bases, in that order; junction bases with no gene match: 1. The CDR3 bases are TGTGCCAGCAGCTTTGGGACTAGCGGAGAGACCCAGTACTTC. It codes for CASSFGTSGETQYF.

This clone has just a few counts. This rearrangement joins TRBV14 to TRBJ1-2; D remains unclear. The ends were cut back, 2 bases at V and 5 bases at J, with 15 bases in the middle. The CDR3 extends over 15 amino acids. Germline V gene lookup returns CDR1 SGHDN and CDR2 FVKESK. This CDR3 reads CASSQSGNSAYGYTF. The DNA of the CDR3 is TGTGCCAGCAGCCAATCGGGGAACAGTGCTTATGGCTACACCTTC.